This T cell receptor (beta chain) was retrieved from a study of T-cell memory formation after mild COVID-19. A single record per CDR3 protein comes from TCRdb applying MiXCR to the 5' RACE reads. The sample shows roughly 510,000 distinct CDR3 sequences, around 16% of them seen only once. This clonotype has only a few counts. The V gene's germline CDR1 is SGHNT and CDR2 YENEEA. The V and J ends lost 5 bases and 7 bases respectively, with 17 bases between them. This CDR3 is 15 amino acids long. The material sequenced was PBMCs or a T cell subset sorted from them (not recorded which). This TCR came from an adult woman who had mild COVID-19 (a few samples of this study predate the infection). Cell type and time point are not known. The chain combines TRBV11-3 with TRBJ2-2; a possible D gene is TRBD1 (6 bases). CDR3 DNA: TGTGCCAGCAGCCGAGCAGGGGCCCGGGGCGGGGAGCTGTTTTTT. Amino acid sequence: CASSRAGARGGELFF.